The 21 T cell receptor beta chains below all came from one sample that was sequenced in a study of blood T cells in healthy people across ages. It was with a sample-barcoded 5' primer and a J-beta primer mix that a second PCR of roughly 7 to 12 cycles was run. TCRdb analysed the 5' RACE reads with MiXCR anew, one entry per CDR3 protein. Of 1.5 million to 2 million distinct CDR3 sequences listed, 28% were seen once; the top ten hold 7.7%. The specimen sequenced was blood. The receptors were sampled from a woman aged 30 to 39 in good health.

The gene calls are TRBV5-1 and TRBJ2-1, with D unclear. The DNA matches TRBJ2-7 better at its end, which makes the J call doubtful. The CDR3 length is 16 residues. Germline-derived CDR1 and CDR2 are SGHRS and YFSETQ. The CDR3 region is CASSPILLGAYNEQYF. The CDR3 coding sequence is TGCGCCAGCAGCCCCATTCTCCTCGGAGCTTACAATGAGCAGTACTTC.

Points on this clonotype: A junction end diverges from the germline sequence, so it may reflect a read error. The rearrangement links TRBV28 to TRBJ2-2, with D perhaps assigned TRBD1 or TRBD2 (5 bases each). Germline V gives CDR1 MDHEN, CDR2 SYDVKM. The CDR3 runs to 17 residues. This chain's CDR3 is CASSPDSPPRGTGELFF. CDR3 in DNA: TGTGCCAGCAGCCCCGACAGTCCCCCGAGGGGAACCGGGGAACTGTTTTTT.

The chain is built from TRBV2 and TRBJ2-1; 8 bases agree with TRBD2. Germline loops: CDR1 SNHLY, CDR2 FYNNEI. V trimming: 1 base; J trimming: 15 bases; junction bases outside the gene matches: 5. This CDR3 region has 12 residues. The CDR3 coding sequence is TGTGCCAGCAGTGAAGTGAACGGGAGGGGGTTCTTC. Protein sequence: CASSEVNGRGFF.

Worth noting for this clonotype: A much larger clone is a single base away; this may be a read error. The rearrangement joins TRBV10-2 to TRBJ2-6; 7 nucleotides align to TRBD1. With V trimmed by 8 bases and J by 0 bases, 13 bases remained unmatched. The CDR3 is made up of 18 amino acids. CDR1 and CDR2 (germline): WSHSY, SAAADI. The CDR3 DNA is TGCGCCAGCGCCAAGTTCCCGGGACAGATCTCTGGGGCCAACGTCCTGACTTTC. Its translation: CASAKFPGQISGANVLTF.

The V gene is TRBV29-1, the J gene TRBJ2-7; 9 bases match TRBD1. Germline V gene sequence: CDR1 SQVTM, CDR2 ANQGSEA. This CDR3 contains 13 residues. This chain's CDR3 is CSMSRTGVYEQYF. As DNA, the CDR3 is TGCAGTATGAGTCGGACAGGGGTATACGAGCAGTACTTC.

Regarding this clonotype: Given a much more abundant clone one base away, this may be a read error. The chain combines TRBV7-9 with TRBJ2-3; a weak D match, TRBD2 (6 bases). The V gene's germline CDR1 is SEHNR and CDR2 FQNEAQ (reference sequence). The CDR3 totals 13 residues. The CDR3 DNA follows: TGTGCCGGCAGTCCACGGACGGGACTTACGCAGTATTTT. This sequence encodes CAGSPRTGLTQYF.

The sample holds a few counts of this clonotype. The chain employs TRBV29-1 and TRBJ2-4, with 13 bases fitting TRBD2. This CDR3 region has 16 residues. Germline CDR1 and CDR2: SQVTM and ANQGSEA. V lost 8 bases, J lost 13 bases, and 20 bases stayed unmatched. CDR3 region: CSTKRTSGSLAVEQYF. The CDR3 nucleotides are TGCAGCACCAAGCGGACTAGCGGGAGTCTTGCGGTTGAGCAGTACTTC.

This clonotype was seen a few times. The chain combines TRBV6-1 with TRBJ1-2; 10 bases are a match to TRBD1. The V gene end was trimmed by 7 bases and the J gene end by 4 bases; junction bases not matched to a gene: 12. This CDR3 has 16 amino acids. In germline, CDR1 is MNHNS, CDR2 SASEGT. The DNA of the CDR3 is TGTGCCAGCAAGAGGACAGGGGGATCAGGAGGCTATGGCTACACCTTC. Its protein is CASKRTGGSGGYGYTF.

The chain carries TRBV20-1 and TRBJ1-3; possible D gene TRBD1, 5 bases. The V gene lost 0 bases and the J gene lost 10 bases, with 13 bases spanning the gap. Germline CDR1 and CDR2: DFQATT and SNEGSKA (reference sequence). This CDR3 contains 13 residues. CDR3 region: CSARELRELTIYF. Written as DNA, the CDR3 is TGCAGTGCTAGAGAACTCAGGGAGTTAACCATATATTTT.

Notes on this clonotype: This may be a read error: a much more frequent sequence differs by one nucleotide. The rearrangement uses TRBV18 and TRBJ2-5, with no clear D. The V gene's germline CDR1 is KGHSH and CDR2 LQKENI. The CDR3 runs to 12 residues. The CDR3: CTSSRFGETQYF. The CDR3 nucleotides are TGTACCAGCTCACGGTTTGGTGAGACCCAGTACTTC.

V gene TRBV6-1 combines with J gene TRBJ2-5; D is unclear. V shed 6 bases and J shed 7 bases, with 12 bases lying between them. The CDR3 has 12 amino acids. The germline CDR1 and CDR2 sequences are MNHNS and SASEGT. CDR3 DNA: TGTGCCAGCAGCGTACCTTTGGGGACCCAGTACTTC. Its protein is CASSVPLGTQYF.

The chain links TRBV5-1 to TRBJ2-1, with D uncertain. The CDR3 is 15 residues long. Per germline, CDR1 SGHRS and CDR2 YFSETQ. Trimming cost V 3 bases and J 6 bases, with 16 bases left between them. CDR3 residues: CASSSQQQTVNEQFF. The CDR3 DNA reads TGCGCCAGCAGCTCGCAGCAGCAGACTGTCAATGAGCAGTTCTTC.

For this clonotype: A read error may produce the germline difference seen at one junction end. The chain employs TRBV6-1 and TRBJ1-1; D is uncertain. This CDR3 has 15 residues. Germline CDR1 reads MNHNS; CDR2 reads SASEGT. The CDR3 protein is CTSSDFGTENTEAFF. CDR3 bases: TGTACCAGCAGTGATTTCGGAACAGAAAACACTGAAGCTTTCTTT.

The chain employs TRBV12-3 or TRBV12-4 and TRBJ2-5; 8 bases fit TRBD2. This CDR3 is 16 amino acids long. Trimming removed 3 bases from V and 1 base from J; junction bases left unmatched: 7. The CDR3 region has the DNA TGTGCCAGCAGTTTCACAGCGGGAGTTGGCCAAGAGACCCAGTACTTC. It translates to CASSFTAGVGQETQYF.

This clonotype was picked up many times. V is TRBV20-1 and J is TRBJ2-3, with a tentative D call TRBD2 (5 bases). The germline V and J ends were trimmed by 3 bases and 5 bases, with 15 bases remaining between them. The germline V gene encodes CDR1 DFQATT and CDR2 SNEGSKA (reference sequence). The CDR3 has 14 amino acids. CDR3 sequence: CSASISRGIDTQYF. The CDR3 DNA reads as TGCAGTGCTAGCATTAGTCGGGGAATAGATACGCAGTATTTT.

This clonotype was seen a few times. CDR3 protein: CASSSGQGIKSYEQYF. The DNA of the CDR3 is TGTGCCAGCAGCTCGGGACAGGGCATTAAATCCTACGAGCAGTACTTC. This chain uses TRBV5-6 with TRBJ2-7; 9 bases map to TRBD1. Per the germline V gene, CDR1 is SGHDT and CDR2 is YYEEEE. The CDR3 length is 16 residues. After removal of 3 bases from V and 1 base from J, the junction contained 8 bases not matched to a gene.

This clonotype appeared a few times. This chain uses TRBV7-2 with TRBJ2-5, with unresolved D. Germline CDR1 and CDR2: SGHTA and FQGNSA. V dropped 1 base and J dropped 5 bases, with 14 bases sitting between them. The CDR3 contains 15 residues. The CDR3 protein is CASSLGLSSPETQYF. The CDR3, as DNA: TGTGCCAGCAGCTTAGGTCTCTCCAGCCCGGAGACCCAGTACTTC.

The chain links TRBV4-1 to TRBJ1-6, with D hard to call. The CDR3 is made up of 16 amino acids. The V and J ends lost 3 bases and 5 bases respectively, with 14 bases between them. Germline V lookup: CDR1 MGHRA, CDR2 YSYEKL. The CDR3 loop reads CASSQDLVPNNSPLHF. In DNA form, the CDR3 reads TGCGCCAGCAGCCAGGACCTGGTACCCAATAATTCACCCCTCCACTTT.

This clonotype was observed many times. This sequence joins TRBV5-1 and TRBJ2-7; D is perhaps TRBD2 (6 bases). V was trimmed by 2 bases and J by 0 bases, leaving 9 bases between them. The V gene's germline CDR1 is SGHRS and CDR2 YFSETQ. This CDR3 is 14 amino acids long. CDR3 sequence reads: CASSFDGSSYEQYF. CDR3 DNA: TGCGCCAGCAGCTTTGACGGGAGCTCCTACGAGCAGTACTTC.

This clonotype was seen more than once but under ten times. The chain links TRBV5-6 to TRBJ2-3, with 13 bases that match TRBD2. V lost 3 bases and J lost 1; bases outside the gene matches: 5. Germline V gene sequence: CDR1 SGHDT, CDR2 YYEEEE. This CDR3 has 17 residues. As DNA, the CDR3 is TGTGCCAGCAGCTACCTTGGACTAGCGGGGGGCACAGATACGCAGTATTTT. This codes for CASSYLGLAGGTDTQYF.

About this clonotype itself: This may be a read error, as it is one base from a much larger clone. The genes are TRBV24-1 and TRBJ2-1, with a weak D call TRBD2 (6 bases). This CDR3 is 17 amino acids long. CDR1 KGHDR and CDR2 SFDVKD come from the germline V gene. CDR3 nucleotides: TGTGCCACCAGTGATTTTTCGCGGGACGGAGCCTACAATGGGCAGTTCTTC. It translates to CATSDFSRDGAYNGQFF.